The entry below gives a single TCR beta chain sequence along with its context. The data belong to a study of long-term antiretroviral therapy in people with HIV. The libraries were made with immunoSEQ v3.0 at survey level. This table comes from immunoSEQ multiplex PCR, and its TCRdb copy is limited to in-frame clones, with some not included. The sample gives 30,000 to 35,000 clones, approximately 75% of which show up once; 3.4% is in the top ten. Prior to DNA extraction, the samples held about 1-11 million cryopreserved PBMC. The source is a man aged 50 to 60 with HIV. The sample consisted of unsorted PBMCs, taken 3 years after starting antiretroviral therapy.

The CDR3 DNA sequence: TGCGCCAGCATTGGTCGACAGGCTACCTACGAGCAGTACTTC. This encodes CASIGRQATYEQYF. This chain joins TRBV4-3 and TRBJ2-7; a weak D match, TRBD1 (6 bases). Germline V CDR1 and CDR2: LGHNA, YSLEER. The CDR3 contains 14 residues. Deletions cut 7 bases from V and 2 bases from J, with 15 bases between.